This T cell receptor (beta chain) was identified during a study of identical twins. For this clonotype: The antigen is unknown.

Notes on the study in general: Models underestimated out-of-frame TCR alpha sharing in monozygotic twins.

The CDR3 totals 14 residues. CDR1 DFQATT and CDR2 SNEGSKA come from the germline V gene (reference sequence). Trimming cost V 3 bases and J 4 bases, with 12 bases left between them. TCRdb analysed the 5' RACE reads with MiXCR anew, one entry per CDR3 protein. In the table there are 1,800,000 or so distinct CDR3 sequences, less than 35% of which are singletons. The chain links TRBV20-1 to TRBJ2-2; no reliable D call. The sequence derives from a newborn girl in good health. Material: cord blood. As DNA, the CDR3 is TGCAGTGCTAGTTGGGAAGGAGCCACCGGGGAGCTGTTTTTT. Translation gives CSASWEGATGELFF.